This TCR beta chain came from a study of T cells in Graves' hyperthyroidism and ophthalmopathy. The study's findings and limits: A model using 13 V-J features told ophthalmopathy apart from stable hyperthyroidism.

This clonotype was picked up a small number of times. The antigen remains undetermined. TCR beta CDR3 regions were amplified from RNA. First-round RT-PCR targeting the TCR CDR3 was performed with the HTBI primer set. TCRdb re-analysed the multiplex PCR reads in MiXCR, keeping a single row per CDR3 protein. This table has a few hundred thousand distinct CDR3 sequences, roughly an eighth appearing once. Per germline, CDR1 SGHRS and CDR2 YFSETQ. This CDR3 spans 17 amino acids. V was trimmed by 0 bases and J by 3 bases, leaving 18 bases between them. This chain uses TRBV5-1 with TRBJ1-1; D is unresolved. Sequenced material: blood. This TCR was sampled from a woman aged 40-49 years with Graves' ophthalmopathy. The CDR3 loop reads CASSLAVLVTEHTEAFF. The CDR3 coding sequence is TGCGCCAGCAGCTTGGCTGTGTTGGTTACCGAACACACTGAAGCTTTCTTT.